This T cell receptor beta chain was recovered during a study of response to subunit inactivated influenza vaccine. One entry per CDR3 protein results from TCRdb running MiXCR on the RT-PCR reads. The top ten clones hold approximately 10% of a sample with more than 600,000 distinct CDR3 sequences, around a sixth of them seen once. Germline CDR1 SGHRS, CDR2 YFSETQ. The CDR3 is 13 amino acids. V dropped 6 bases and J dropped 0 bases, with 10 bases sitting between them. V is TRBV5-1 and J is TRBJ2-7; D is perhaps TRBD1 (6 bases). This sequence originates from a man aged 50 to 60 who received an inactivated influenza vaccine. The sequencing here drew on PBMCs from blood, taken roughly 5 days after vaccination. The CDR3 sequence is CASKRTVSYEQYF. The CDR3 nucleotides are TGCGCCAGCAAGAGGACAGTCTCCTACGAGCAGTACTTC.